The present entry profiles one T cell receptor (beta chain) with its context. The antigen remains undetermined. This entry is derived from a study of T cell responses to AZD1222 COVID-19 vaccine. Study observations and caveats: Two AZD1222 doses significantly raised spike-specific TCR breadth and depth over controls. Females outnumbered males among donors, who were mostly white British; clonal diversity was possibly underestimated.

CDR3 length: 14 amino acids. The V gene's germline CDR1 is SGHRS and CDR2 YFSETQ. V lost 0 bases, J lost 7 bases, and 8 bases lay in between. TCRdb keeps only in-frame clones here, not all; method: immunoSEQ multiplex PCR. The table includes tens of thousands of clones, about 88% detected once. The gene calls are TRBV5-1 and TRBJ1-6; tentatively, D is TRBD1 (5 bases). This receptor was obtained from an adult in good health. Specimen: peripheral blood, collected on day 0 of AZD1222 vaccination. CDR3 amino acids: CASSLGGWNSPLHF. CDR3 nucleotide sequence: TGCGCCAGCAGCTTGGGGGGCTGGAATTCACCCCTCCACTTT.